These 6 T cell receptor beta chains were all obtained from the same sample, sequenced in a study of shared clonotypes between healthy human individuals. Sequenced by immunoSEQ multiplex PCR; TCRdb stores in-frame clones only, minus some. The sample carries more than 2 million clones, roughly 94% recorded once. The material sequenced was naive CD4+ T cells sorted from blood. Subset of the sample: CD45RA+ positively selected. These receptors were obtained from a man aged 18 to 29 in good health.

With respect to this clone: Within the sample, other DNA sequences also encode this same CDR3. The rearrangement links TRBV6-5 to TRBJ2-7, with 7 positions matching TRBD1. Germline assignment: CDR1 MNHEY and CDR2 SVGAGI. V lost 5 bases and J lost 2; bases outside the gene matches: 6. This CDR3 is built from 14 residues. The CDR3 region is CASSPSGGPYEQYF. CDR3 coding DNA: TGTGCCAGCAGTCCCTCAGGGGGACCCTACGAGCAGTACTTC.

The chain joins TRBV18 to TRBJ2-2; no definite D call. Trimming left V 6 bases short and J 6 bases short, with 11 bases between. CDR3 size: 13 residues. Germline loops: CDR1 KGHSH, CDR2 LQKENI. The CDR3 sequence: CASSLPNSGELFF. CDR3 in DNA: TGTGCCAGCTCTCTACCTAATTCCGGGGAGCTGTTTTTT.

This chain joins TRBV6-5 and TRBJ2-1; TRBD2 agrees at 9 bases. Germline trimming cut 0 bases from V and 5 bases from J; bases unmatched to any gene: 5. Germline CDR1 and CDR2: MNHEY and SVGAGI. The CDR3 is 16 amino acids. DNA for the CDR3: TGTGCCAGCAGTTACTCGTCGACTAGCGGCCACAATGAGCAGTTCTTC. Amino acid sequence: CASSYSSTSGHNEQFF.

The chain recombines TRBV20-1 with TRBJ1-1, with D unclear. This CDR3 has 11 residues. Trimming took off 3 bases at V and 6 bases at J, with 8 bases between the two ends. From germline, CDR1 is DFQATT and CDR2 SNEGSKA (reference sequence). CDR3 DNA sequence: TGCAGTGCTAGTAGAAAGGCTGAAGCTTTCTTT. Translating gives CSASRKAEAFF.

The chain recombines TRBV4-3 with TRBJ2-3, with 7 nucleotides matching TRBD2. CDR3 size: 15 residues. V lost 0 bases to trimming and J lost 7 bases; unmatched junction nucleotides: 7. The germline gives CDR1 LGHNA, CDR2 YSLEER. This CDR3 reads CASSQELAASNTQYF. CDR3 DNA: TGCGCCAGCAGCCAAGAGCTAGCGGCCTCAAATACGCAGTATTTT.

The rearrangement uses TRBV6-1 and TRBJ2-3; no definite D call. Germline values: CDR1 MNHNS, CDR2 SASEGT. V lost 1 base, J lost 0 bases, and 8 bases lay in between. The CDR3 totals 15 residues. The CDR3 DNA is TGTGCCAGCAGTGAAGACGGACGGAGCACAGATACGCAGTATTTT. It specifies CASSEDGRSTDTQYF.